This T cell receptor beta chain was recovered during a study of beta chain features in type 1 diabetes. CDR3 length: 14 amino acids. Looked up from germline, CDR1 is MNHEY and CDR2 is SMNVEV (reference sequence). Losses at the gene ends were 5 bases for V and 7 bases for J; bases not matched to a gene: 6. Study results and caveats: Within each of all four CD4+ subsets, Type 1 diabetes patients had TCRB CDR3s that were moderately but significantly shorter.

Remarks on this clone: What it recognizes is unknown.

TCRB transcripts that were expressed got sequenced, as all of the isolated RNA had been reverse transcribed. Sequencing used immunoSEQ multiplex PCR; TCRdb keeps in-frame clones, though not all of them. The table shows about 160,000 clones, with roughly 8% occurring only once. The receptor was isolated from a man aged 18 to 30 with type 1 diabetes. The sequenced sample was central memory CD4+ T cells from blood. The chain employs TRBV27 and TRBJ1-1; TRBD1 matches at 11 bases. CDR3 nucleotide sequence: TGTGCCAGCAGTACCGGGACAGGGGGTTTTGAAGCTTTCTTT. Translating it yields CASSTGTGGFEAFF.